What follows are 11 T cell receptor beta chains derived from one specimen sequenced in a study of T-cell reconstitution after alpha-beta-depleted transplantation in children. The TCRbeta library incorporated unique molecular identifiers. TCRdb re-called the PCR reads through MiXCR, storing one row per CDR3 protein. The table lists under 20,000 distinct CDR3 sequences, approximately 12% of them singletons, with around 36% in the top ten. The source was PBMCs, mostly from graft donor cells, collected 60 days after TCRalphabeta/CD19-depleted stem cell transplant. All receptors come from a female patient aged 2 to 10 who had a stem cell transplant for congenital amegakaryocytic thrombocytopenia, so the T cells may come from the graft donor.

This clonotype was observed at least ten times. This chain connects TRBV7-6 to TRBJ2-1, with D possibly TRBD2 on 6 matching bases. V lost 0 bases, J lost 0 bases, and 9 bases lay in between. CDR3 size: 16 residues. Germline CDR1 reads SGHVS; CDR2 reads FNYEAQ. In DNA form, the CDR3 reads TGTGCCAGCAGCTTAGCGGAGACTAGCTCCTACAATGAGCAGTTCTTC. It yields the protein CASSLAETSSYNEQFF.

Many counts were recorded for this clonotype. The CDR3 DNA reads TGCAGTGCTAGAGCGGGTGGAAACACCATATATTTT. This translates into CSARAGGNTIYF. The V and J genes are TRBV20-1 and TRBJ1-3; D is unresolved. Trimming left V 1 base short and J 3 bases short, with 4 bases between. The CDR3 totals 12 residues. The V gene's germline CDR1 is DFQATT and CDR2 SNEGSKA (reference sequence).

The rearrangement uses TRBV4-2 and TRBJ2-7; D is undetermined. Germline values: CDR1 LGHNA, CDR2 YNFKEQ. The CDR3 is made up of 14 amino acids. V was cut by 1 base and J by 4 bases, with 11 bases left in between. CDR3 residues: CASSQGPGRYEQYF. As DNA, the CDR3 is TGTGCCAGCAGCCAAGGACCAGGAAGATACGAGCAGTACTTC.

The chain links TRBV20-1 to TRBJ2-7; 8 bases line up with TRBD2. V dropped 0 bases and J dropped 7; count of bases not matched to a gene: 5. The V gene's germline CDR1 is DFQATT and CDR2 SNEGSKA (reference sequence). The CDR3 is 13 amino acids. CDR3 sequence reads: CSARDTTSVEQYF. Here the CDR3 DNA reads TGCAGTGCTAGAGATACGACTAGCGTGGAGCAGTACTTC.

This clonotype was detected many times. The CDR3 protein is CATSRDRGDTQYF. CDR3 coding DNA: TGTGCCACCAGCAGAGATCGAGGGGATACGCAGTATTTT. The gene calls are TRBV15 and TRBJ2-3; a weak D match, TRBD2 (5 bases). The CDR3 has 13 amino acids. Germline V CDR1 and CDR2: LNHNV, YYDKDF (reference sequence). V was trimmed by 0 bases and J by 6 bases, leaving 7 bases between them. The whole variable domain, remainder taken from reference TRBV15 and TRBJ2-3, is DAMVIQNPRYQVTQFGKPVTLSCSQTLNHNVMYWYQQKSSQAPKLLFHYYDKDFNNEADTPDNFQSRRPNTSFCFLDIRSPGLGDTAMYLCATSRDRGDTQYFGPGTRLTVL.

At least ten counts were recorded for this clonotype. The chain employs TRBV19 and TRBJ2-5; TRBD1 might be the D (6 bases). This CDR3 region has 15 residues. From germline, CDR1 is LNHDA and CDR2 SQIVND (reference sequence). V lost 5 bases, J lost 5 bases, and 18 bases lay in between. CDR3 amino acids: CASSAPARGKETQYF. Here the CDR3 DNA reads TGTGCCAGTAGTGCCCCAGCGAGGGGGAAGGAGACCCAGTACTTC.

This clonotype was recorded many times. The chain employs TRBV5-1 and TRBJ2-7; 8 bases match TRBD2. CDR3 length: 14 amino acids. Per germline, CDR1 SGHRS and CDR2 YFSETQ. V was clipped by 5 bases and J by 6 bases; unmatched bases: 10. CDR3 sequence reads: CASRPSGTRTEQYF. CDR3 coding DNA: TGCGCCAGCAGGCCGTCAGGGACTAGAACCGAGCAGTACTTC. Based on the CDR3 plus reference TRBV5-1 and TRBJ2-7, the full variable domain is KAGVTQTPRYLIKTRGQQVTLSCSPISGHRSVSWYQQTPGQGLQFLFEYFSETQRNKGNFPGRFSGRQFSNSRSEMNVSTLELGDSALYLCASRPSGTRTEQYFGPGTRLTVT.

This clonotype was observed many times. The J gene is TRBJ1-2, the V gene TRBV20-1; perhaps TRBD1 as D (6 bases). This CDR3 spans 13 amino acids. V was clipped by 7 bases and J by 6 bases, with 18 bases between them. Germline V gene data show CDR1 as DFQATT and CDR2 as SNEGSKA (reference sequence). In nucleotides, the CDR3 is TGCAGTGGGATAGGACAGATTTTCGATGGCTACACCTTC. This sequence encodes CSGIGQIFDGYTF.

This clonotype has at least ten counts. The V gene is TRBV20-1, the J gene TRBJ2-1, with a possible D match to TRBD2 (7 bases). This CDR3 spans 14 amino acids. Per germline, CDR1 DFQATT and CDR2 SNEGSKA (reference sequence). V lost 2 bases to trimming and J lost 0 bases, with 8 bases between them. The CDR3 bases are TGCAGTGCTAGAAGGGGGGGCTCCTACAATGAGCAGTTCTTC. It translates to CSARRGGSYNEQFF.

This clonotype showed up many times. The genes are TRBV5-1 and TRBJ2-5, with D perhaps matching TRBD1 (5 bases). This CDR3 is 11 amino acids long. The germline gives CDR1 SGHRS, CDR2 YFSETQ. V dropped 4 bases and J dropped 5 bases, with 6 bases sitting between them. The CDR3 sequence is CASSKGETQYF. Written as DNA, the CDR3 is TGCGCCAGCAGCAAGGGGGAGACCCAGTACTTC.

This sequence joins TRBV5-1 and TRBJ1-2; tentative D call: TRBD1 (5 bases). V dropped 2 bases and J dropped 1 base, with 12 bases sitting between them. CDR1 and CDR2 (germline): SGHRS, YFSETQ. The CDR3 runs to 15 residues. In DNA form, the CDR3 reads TGCGCCAGCAGCTTAACCCCGGGGCTTAACTATGGCTACACCTTC. Translation: CASSLTPGLNYGYTF.